One TCR beta chain is described in this entry. Its target is not known. Autologous stem cell transplantation was followed by relapse in every patient, and brentuximab vedotin exposure varied. Purification of CD4+ T cells from thawed PBMCs was performed via magnetic negative selection. The sample originates from a study of PD-1 blockade in classical Hodgkin lymphoma. Study-level background: Patients were administered nivolumab (3 mg/kg intravenously) every 2 weeks. Findings and limits, study-wide: Healthy donors reportedly exceeded newly diagnosed patients in baseline TCR diversity. Individuals initiating nivolumab under 1 year after ASCT were excluded. For complete responders, baseline diversity was comparable to that of newly diagnosed patients.

Germline V gives CDR1 MNHNS, CDR2 SASEGT. The CDR3 loop spans 12 amino acids. V lost 5 bases, J lost 2 bases, and 5 bases lay in between. Assay: immunoSEQ multiplex PCR; the TCRdb copy retains only in-frame clones and omits some. Among tens of thousands of clones, 65% to 90% were seen once, and the ten largest hold about 2.2%. The genes are TRBV6-1 and TRBJ2-3; D is uncertain. Here the sequenced sample was CD4+ T cells from blood, taken at baseline. The sequence came from a human donor with classical Hodgkin lymphoma. The CDR3 sequence is CASSTLTDTQYF. Here the CDR3 DNA reads TGTGCCAGCAGTACTCTCACAGATACGCAGTATTTT.